The sequence of this TCR beta chain was determined in a study of blood T cells in healthy people across ages (dated by TCRdb to between 2014 and 2017). For the study in its entirety: In model experiments, template switching captured about one uniquely barcoded TCR beta cDNA molecule for every two T cells. The study measured age-related changes in TCR beta repertoire diversity using deep sequencing normalized with unique cDNA molecular identifiers. The donors were split into four age groups: young (average around 15 years), middle-aged (more than 35), aged (about 62) and long-lived (about 82). Donors of different ages were randomly distributed across sequencing lanes to avoid experimental bias. Two additional independent replicas of 1 million unique cDNA reads from the same blood draw were analyzed for two donors (one aged 18 to 30 and one aged 80 or older). Overall results and qualifications from the work: The percentage of naive T cells measured by flow cytometry correlated strongly with observed TCR beta diversity. Compared with the aged group, the long-lived group had more naive CD4+ T cells, fewer expanded clones and increased TCR diversity, a pattern suggesting age selection. Estimates of total diversity based on one million sequenced T cells were regarded as lower bounds and as underestimates. As age increased, observed TCR beta diversity per million T cells dropped in a roughly linear way, and a significant reduction was already evident by age 40. Since profiling was done on bulk unsorted PBMCs, naive and antigen-experienced compartments could not be conclusively compared. Because donor CMV infection status was unknown, age-related changes in expanded clonotypes were potentially confounded.

This clonotype has only a few counts. What this receptor recognizes is not known. Just one base apart from a much larger clone, this may be a read error. The approximately 39 donors, aged 6 to 90 years, were systemically healthy Caucasian individuals from Russia. Each donor gave about 9.7 milliliters of peripheral blood, drawn into EDTA-treated Vacutainer tubes. Ficoll-Paque density-gradient centrifugation was used to isolate PBMCs, with at least 7 million per sample. Total RNA, at least 5.5 micrograms per sample, was extracted from PBMCs with Trizol reagent. Naive CD45RAhigh/CD27high T cell percentages were measured by flow cytometry on a PBMC aliquot from every donor. To prepare the library, 5' RACE was applied. TCRdb lists the instrument as Illumina HiSeq 2500. A second about 7 to 12 cycle PCR used a sample-barcoded 5' primer and a J-beta primer mix. Each TCR beta cDNA molecule received a unique molecular identifier from a template-switch 5' adaptor carrying 12 random nucleotides. At least 3 million CDR3-containing paired-end reads were obtained from each sample. First-strand cDNA was synthesized from all RNA with the Mint cDNA synthesis kit, primed by a TRBC-specific oligonucleotide. All cDNA was treated with uracil-DNA glycosylase and then went through a first 18-cycle PCR with the universal primers M1SS and BC2_uni_R. The authors' analysis ran thus. Each sample was normalized by randomly selecting 1 million high-quality reads, each carrying a distinct molecular identifier. Instead of being binned into consensus sequences, reads with shared molecular identifiers were discarded. CDR3 identification, clonotype clustering and error correction used MiTCR with a Q25 quality threshold and the strictest error-elimination algorithm. A nonparametric unseen species model with Euler transformation was used to estimate a lower bound on total TCR beta diversity. The public reads were run again by TCRdb, first through fastp at Q25 and then through MiXCR, and only productive beta chains were kept. Each CDR3 protein gets just one entry, which takes the most common genes and DNA from the rows behind it. It is TCRdb's table, rather than the study itself, that gives the V and J calls and clone size. Within this sample are some 1.4 million distinct CDR3 sequences, with roughly 40% of them counted one time only. The ten largest clones take up approximately 7.9% of the sample.

V is shortened by 1 base, J by 6 bases, and the region joining them spans 13 bases. Based on the germline V gene, the CDR1 and CDR2 sequences are SGHVS and FQNEAQ. The CDR3 sequence holds 14 residues, the cysteine and phenylalanine included. Here the CDR3 DNA is all that survives: 42 bases in frame from base 1. Material for sequencing was blood. The receptor was isolated from a woman in her late teens or twenties in good health. The chain is encoded by TRBV7-8 joined to TRBJ2-7; the D gene is possibly TRBD2, with 6 bases matching. The CDR3 in this case is CASSLEVRGGEQYF. In nucleotides, the sequence is TGTGCCAGCAGCTTAGAGGTACGGGGAGGCGAGCAGTACTTC.